One T cell receptor beta chain is described in this entry. This entry comes from a study of blood T cell repertoires in COVID-19. TCRdb's table, derived via immunoSEQ multiplex PCR, lists solely in-frame clones and lacks some. In the table there are about 200,000 clones, 85% to 90% of which are singletons. Trimming stripped 5 bases from V and 1 base from J, with 8 bases between. CDR3 length equals 14 residues. Germline V gene sequence: CDR1 LNHDA, CDR2 SQIVND (reference sequence). V and J are TRBV19 and TRBJ2-2; D might be TRBD1 (5 bases). The sequence was obtained from a man younger than 45 who had recovered from COVID-19. The source material was PBMCs or T cells enriched from blood (not recorded which). CDR3 region: CASSVTVNTGELFF. CDR3 nucleotide sequence: TGTGCCAGTAGTGTGACAGTGAACACCGGGGAGCTGTTTTTT.